This is a list of T cell receptor beta chains from one sample in a study of T cell responses to AZD1222 COVID-19 vaccine. Profiling relied on immunoSEQ multiplex PCR, and the TCRdb table lists in-frame clones only, not all of them. Of 110,000 or so clones in the sample, about 86% were seen once. Source: peripheral blood, taken on day 0 of AZD1222 vaccination. Every receptor here comes from an adult in good health. Both conserved end residues are part of each CDR3. The D gene is left open where the match is weak. Clone size is given for some rows only: seen once, a few or many times, or a class if the clone is expanded.

J: TRBJ2-5
size: NA
V: TRBV7-9
D: TRBD1
DNA: TGTGCCAGCAGCTTAAGACCGGGACAGGGAAGTCAAGAGACCCAGTACTTC
CDR3: CASSLRPGQGSQETQYF

J: TRBJ1-5
size: NA
V: TRBV28
D: NA
DNA: TGTGCCAGCCCCCCTGCTGGGTATAGCAATCAGCCCCAGCATTTT
CDR3: CASPPAGYSNQPQHF

J: TRBJ2-5
size: once
V: TRBV29-1
D: NA
DNA: TGCAGCGTTGACCGCGGGGTTAAAGAGACCCAGTACTTC
CDR3: CSVDRGVKETQYF

J: TRBJ1-2
size: NA
V: TRBV10-3
D: TRBD1
DNA: TGTGCCATCAGTTCGACAGGGGAAGTGGTAGGCTACACCTTC
CDR3: CAISSTGEVVGYTF

J: TRBJ2-7
size: NA
V: TRBV6-6
D: TRBD2
DNA: TGTGCCAGCAGTTACTCCGGGGGGGGGAGCTCCTACGAGCAGTACTTC
CDR3: CASSYSGGGSSYEQYF

J: TRBJ2-1
size: NA
V: TRBV5-1
D: NA
DNA: TGCGCCAGCAGCTTGGGGGGGTACTCCTACAATGAGCAGTTCTTC
CDR3: CASSLGGYSYNEQFF

J: TRBJ2-2
size: NA
V: TRBV6-1
D: NA
DNA: TGTGCCAGCAGTGAAGATGGGTTCTCCGGGGAGCTGTTTTTT
CDR3: CASSEDGFSGELFF

J: TRBJ2-1
size: NA
V: TRBV6-2/TRBV6-3
D: TRBD1
DNA: TGTGCCAGCAGTTACGCTGGACAGGGGCGGAGCTACAATGAGCAGTTCTTC
CDR3: CASSYAGQGRSYNEQFF

J: TRBJ2-2
size: NA
V: TRBV6-6
D: TRBD2
DNA: TGTGCCAGCAGCTCCGGACTAGAGGGCGGGGAGCTGTTTTTT
CDR3: CASSSGLEGGELFF

J: TRBJ2-1
size: NA
V: TRBV24-1
D: TRBD1
DNA: TGTGCCACCAGTGGACTTTTGGGACAGGGGCCTAATGAGCAGTTCTTC
CDR3: CATSGLLGQGPNEQFF

J: TRBJ1-6
size: NA
V: TRBV6-1
D: NA
DNA: TGTGCCAGCAGTGAAGGCAGGGTGCATAATTCACCCCTCCACTTT
CDR3: CASSEGRVHNSPLHF

J: TRBJ2-2
size: NA
V: TRBV21-1
D: NA
DNA: TGTGCCAGCAGCAAAGTGCCAGGGTCGAGCACCGGGGAGCTGTTTTTT
CDR3: CASSKVPGSSTGELFF

J: TRBJ1-3
size: NA
V: TRBV5-1
D: NA
DNA: TGCGCCAGCAGCTCTACCCTGACAGGCTCTGGAAACACCATATATTTT
CDR3: CASSSTLTGSGNTIYF

J: TRBJ2-1
size: NA
V: TRBV3-1/TRBV3-2
D: TRBD2
DNA: TGTGCCAGCAGCTCACGGGGGCTAGCGGGACGAAACGAGCAGTTCTTC
CDR3: CASSSRGLAGRNEQFF

J: TRBJ2-7
size: NA
V: TRBV20-1
D: NA
DNA: TGCAGTGCTAGTTTGGGACTCTACGAGCAGTACTTC
CDR3: CSASLGLYEQYF

J: TRBJ1-1
size: NA
V: TRBV2
D: NA
DNA: TGTGCCAGCAGTGTAAGGAGGCTAATTATAAACACTGAAGCTTTCTTT
CDR3: CASSVRRLIINTEAFF

J: TRBJ1-3
size: NA
V: TRBV5-1
D: NA
DNA: TGCGCCAGCAGCCTCACAGGGAACTCTGGAAACACCATATATTTT
CDR3: CASSLTGNSGNTIYF

J: TRBJ2-2
size: NA
V: TRBV10-3
D: TRBD1
DNA: TGTGCCATCAGAAAGGACAGGGGAGAAACCGGGGAGCTGTTTTTT
CDR3: CAIRKDRGETGELFF

J: TRBJ1-4
size: few
V: TRBV19
D: TRBD1
DNA: TGTGCCAGGCCTGACAGGGCCACTAATGAAAAACTGTTTTTT
CDR3: CARPDRATNEKLFF

J: TRBJ2-7
size: NA
V: TRBV6-2/TRBV6-3
D: TRBD1
DNA: TGTGCCAGCAGTTACAGACAGGGGGCTTCCTACGAGCAGTACTTC
CDR3: CASSYRQGASYEQYF

J: TRBJ2-1
size: once
V: TRBV5-4
D: NA
DNA: TGTGCCAGCAGCTTAACAGCAATTTCCTACAATGAGCAGTTCTTC
CDR3: CASSLTAISYNEQFF

J: TRBJ2-1
size: NA
V: TRBV10-3
D: TRBD1
DNA: TGTGCCATCAGGGACAGGGTCGAAACAACCCGCCGGGCCTTCTTC
CDR3: CAIRDRVETTRRAFF

J: TRBJ1-2
size: many
V: TRBV5-1
D: TRBD1
DNA: TGCGCCAGCAGCTGGAGACAGGGGGCGAGTATGGGCTACACCTTC
CDR3: CASSWRQGASMGYTF

J: TRBJ2-6
size: NA
V: TRBV10-3
D: NA
DNA: TGTGCCATCACTAACTCTGGGGCCAACGTCCTGACTTTC
CDR3: CAITNSGANVLTF

J: TRBJ2-2
size: few
V: TRBV6-5
D: NA
DNA: TGTGCCAGCAGCCCGGACGGCCTGAACACCGGGGAGCTGTTTTTT
CDR3: CASSPDGLNTGELFF

J: TRBJ2-1
size: NA
V: TRBV2
D: NA
DNA: TGTGCCAGCAGTGTCACGAGGGACGAGCAGTTCTTC
CDR3: CASSVTRDEQFF

J: TRBJ2-6
size: NA
V: TRBV6-2/TRBV6-3
D: NA
DNA: TGTGCCAGCAGCCCTAGACCATCGAGCGGAGGGGCCAACGTCCTGACTTTC
CDR3: CASSPRPSSGGANVLTF

J: TRBJ2-5
size: NA
V: TRBV3-1/TRBV3-2
D: NA
DNA: TGTGCCAGCAGCCAAGGGGGACAGACCCAGTACTTC
CDR3: CASSQGGQTQYF

J: TRBJ1-2
size: NA
V: TRBV5-3
D: NA
DNA: TGTGCCAGACGTGGTGGCTACACCTTC
CDR3: CARRGGYTF

J: TRBJ2-1
size: NA
V: TRBV20-1
D: NA
DNA: TGCAGTGCTAGAGCCTACAATGAGCAGTTCTTC
CDR3: CSARAYNEQFF

J: TRBJ2-5
size: NA
V: TRBV19
D: TRBD1
DNA: TGTGCCAGTAGTATACGGTGGACAGGGGGACCGCAAGAGACCCAGTACTTC
CDR3: CASSIRWTGGPQETQYF

J: TRBJ2-7
size: NA
V: TRBV5-4
D: NA
DNA: TGTGCCAGCAGCTTGGTTGGGGGCTTCGGCGAGCAGTACTTC
CDR3: CASSLVGGFGEQYF

J: TRBJ2-7
size: NA
V: TRBV5-1
D: NA
DNA: TGCGCCAGCAGCTTTACCCCACCGGAACAGGCTCTATACGAGCAGTACTTC
CDR3: CASSFTPPEQALYEQYF

J: TRBJ2-1
size: once
V: TRBV6-2/TRBV6-3
D: NA
DNA: TGTGCCAGCAGCCGAGGGTACAATGAGCAGTTCTTC
CDR3: CASSRGYNEQFF

J: TRBJ1-2
size: NA
V: TRBV19
D: TRBD1
DNA: TGTGCCGCCCAAGGGGACAGGGAAGGCTATGGCTACACCTTC
CDR3: CAAQGDREGYGYTF

J: TRBJ1-2
size: NA
V: TRBV11-2
D: NA
DNA: TGTGCCAGCAGCTCCATTACTGCAGGGAAGGGGTATGGCTACACCTTC
CDR3: CASSSITAGKGYGYTF

J: TRBJ2-3
size: NA
V: TRBV5-1
D: NA
DNA: TGCGCCAGCAGCTTGGCCGGGGGCGCAAAAGATACGCAGTATTTT
CDR3: CASSLAGGAKDTQYF

J: TRBJ2-6
size: once
V: TRBV6-5
D: NA
DNA: TGTGCCAGCAGTTACCCCGTGGGCTCTGGGGCCAACGTCCTGACTTTC
CDR3: CASSYPVGSGANVLTF

J: TRBJ2-7
size: NA
V: TRBV5-1
D: NA
DNA: TGCGCCAGCAGCTTGGGCAGCTCCTACGAGCAGTACTTC
CDR3: CASSLGSSYEQYF

J: TRBJ2-2
size: NA
V: TRBV18
D: TRBD2
DNA: TGTGCCAGCTCACCAAGGGCGGGAGCGAACACCGGGGAGCTGTTTTTT
CDR3: CASSPRAGANTGELFF